This TCR beta chain was identified in a study of beta chain features in type 1 diabetes. Every isolated RNA sample was fully reverse transcribed, so sequencing captured expressed TCRB transcripts. Libraries were prepared by immunoSEQ multiplex PCR; TCRdb keeps only in-frame clonotypes and omits some of them. The sample has hundreds of thousands of clones; 11% to 15% are singletons. About this clone: As yet, its antigen is unknown.

Study-level points and caveats: Whether TCRB rearrangement is influenced by HLA type went unresolved here. In all four CD4+ subsets, TCRB CDR3 length was significantly, moderately reduced in type 1 diabetes.

From germline, CDR1 is SGHAT and CDR2 FQNNGV. Trimming pared 0 bases from V and 3 bases from J, leaving 12 bases between. The CDR3 sequence is 16 residues long. The TCR sequence derives from a man between 18 and 29 years old with type 1 diabetes. Input material: naive CD4+ T cells from blood. The chain couples TRBV11-2 to TRBJ2-1, with D possibly matching TRBD1 (5 bases). The chain's CDR3 is CASSLDQRGHYNEQFF. The CDR3 DNA sequence: TGTGCCAGCAGCTTAGATCAGAGAGGACACTACAATGAGCAGTTCTTC. Based on the CDR3 plus reference TRBV11-2 and TRBJ2-1, the full variable domain is EAGVAQSPRYKIIEKRQSVAFWCNPISGHATLYWYQQILGQGPKLLIQFQNNGVVDDSQLPKDRFSAERLKGVDSTLKIQPAKLEDSAVYLCASSLDQRGHYNEQFFGPGTRLTVL.